These T cell receptor beta chains were read from a single sample in a study of cytomegalovirus exposure and HLA in healthy donors. TCRdb keeps only in-frame clones here, not all; method: immunoSEQ multiplex PCR. The sample has 35,000 to 45,000 clones; under 70% are singletons. Sequenced material: PBMCs. These TCRs come from a man aged 55 to 69 in good health and CMV-seropositive. Both conserved end residues are part of each CDR3. The order of the fields is V gene, J gene, CDR3 protein.

v_call: TRBV7-9
j_call: TRBJ2-1
cdr3_aa: CASSRDSPAGEQFF

v_call: TRBV7-3
j_call: TRBJ1-1
cdr3_aa: CASSPGRYTEAFF

v_call: TRBV4-1
j_call: TRBJ2-5
cdr3_aa: CASSAPGLAGPPNRETQYF

v_call: TRBV4-1
j_call: TRBJ2-7
cdr3_aa: CASTPDRESSYEQYF

v_call: TRBV5-1
j_call: TRBJ2-1
cdr3_aa: CASRVGLADYNEQFF

v_call: TRBV29-1
j_call: TRBJ1-2
cdr3_aa: CSVEEGRGYGYTF

v_call: TRBV7-2
j_call: TRBJ1-5
cdr3_aa: CASSRDGVGQPQHF

v_call: TRBV10-3
j_call: TRBJ2-7
cdr3_aa: CAISDPSRRRAYEQYF

v_call: TRBV2
j_call: TRBJ2-2
cdr3_aa: CASNFAHRLATKEDTRELFF

v_call: TRBV4-1
j_call: TRBJ2-7
cdr3_aa: CASSQVNTPRAEQYF

v_call: TRBV4-3
j_call: TRBJ1-2
cdr3_aa: CASSPSQGSYGYTF

v_call: TRBV5-6
j_call: TRBJ1-1
cdr3_aa: CASSFWNTEAFF

v_call: TRBV6-6
j_call: TRBJ2-1
cdr3_aa: CASSYGGDAYNEQFF

v_call: TRBV4-3
j_call: TRBJ1-6
cdr3_aa: CASSEGTAGDNSPLHF

v_call: TRBV30
j_call: TRBJ2-7
cdr3_aa: CAWSLGLTNYEQYF

v_call: TRBV4-1
j_call: TRBJ1-5
cdr3_aa: CASSQSGGQGHQPQHF

v_call: TRBV5-6
j_call: TRBJ2-5
cdr3_aa: CASSLAVGTSGYQETQYF

v_call: TRBV11-2
j_call: TRBJ2-4
cdr3_aa: CASSSPKEPGAKNIQYF

v_call: TRBV7-9
j_call: TRBJ1-2
cdr3_aa: CANSFLDSKNHYGYTF

v_call: TRBV30
j_call: TRBJ2-7
cdr3_aa: CAWSPLGQGTYPFSYEQYF

v_call: TRBV12-2
j_call: TRBJ2-7
cdr3_aa: CASRPMDRVYEQYF

v_call: TRBV10-3
j_call: TRBJ2-1
cdr3_aa: CAMSRGEDFGEQFF

v_call: TRBV2
j_call: TRBJ2-1
cdr3_aa: CASSEGGLAANEQFF

v_call: TRBV9
j_call: TRBJ1-1
cdr3_aa: CASSPGGRDTEAFF

v_call: TRBV7-2
j_call: TRBJ2-7
cdr3_aa: CASSFGTGYEQYF